This T cell receptor (beta chain) derives from a study of cytomegalovirus exposure and HLA in healthy donors. V was pared by 2 bases and J by 4 bases, with 6 bases between. The CDR3 is made up of 13 amino acids. Germline V gene lookup returns CDR1 KGHSH and CDR2 LQKENI. The primer mix had 60 Vbeta and 13 Jbeta primers. Produced via immunoSEQ multiplex PCR; TCRdb's table is partial and in-frame only. Altogether roughly 73,000 clones are present, 60% to 85% being singletons, with the ten largest covering around 11%. The sample taken for sequencing was PBMCs. The receptor comes from an older man in good health and CMV-seronegative. The genes are TRBV18 and TRBJ2-1, with D unclear. The CDR3 coding sequence is TGTGCCAGCTCACCATATCTGTACAATGAGCAGTTCTTC. Translation gives CASSPYLYNEQFF.